This passage covers 11 T cell receptor beta chains from one sample sequenced in a study of CD4 T cells in relation to SARS-CoV-2 and coronaviruses (dated by TCRdb to the early 2020s). Library creation used the immunoSEQ multiplex PCR assay. The immuneACCESS repertoire file appears here via TCRdb, limited to in-frame rearrangements. These files lack a portion of the clones; in checked studies, under half of the deficit traces to unresolved V genes, and the cause of the others is not known. Present in this sample are tens of thousands of clones, approximately 85% of which were seen just once. The ten biggest clones cover approximately 3.1% of the sample. The specimen sequenced was memory CD4+ T cells from PBMCs. The intended sense of this specimen's cell subset or site label: memory (non-naive) CD4+ T cells. The receptor source for this set is an adult with COVID-19.

The sample holds one count of this clone. The rearrangement links TRBV11-2 to TRBJ2-1; D uncertain. The CDR3 totals 15 residues. V was pared by 5 bases and J by 0 bases, with 11 bases between. Looked up from germline, CDR1 is SGHAT and CDR2 is FQNNGV. The DNA for the CDR3 is TGTGCCAGCAGCCCGGACCTCATCTCCTACAATGAGCAGTTCTTC. Amino acid sequence: CASSPDLISYNEQFF.

This chain uses TRBV30 with TRBJ1-2; no firm D call. The V end lost 4 bases, the J end lost 2 bases, and 11 bases lay between the germline ends. CDR1 GTSNPN and CDR2 SVGIG come from the germline V gene (reference sequence). This CDR3 has 13 amino acids. DNA of the CDR3: TGTGCCTGGACAGTGAGGGCCAACTATGGCTACACCTTC. This codes for CAWTVRANYGYTF. The variable domain in full, completed from reference TRBV30 and TRBJ1-2, reads SQTIHQWPATLVQPVGSPLSLECTVEGTSNPNLYWYRQAAGRGLQLLFYSVGIGQISSEVPQNLSASRPQDRQFILSSKKLLLSDSGFYLCAWTVRANYGYTFGSGTRLTVV.

This chain uses TRBV4-3 with TRBJ2-7; maybe TRBD1 (5 bases). Germline lookup yields CDR1 LGHNA and CDR2 YSLEER. The CDR3 length is 15 residues. Trimming shortened V by 1 base and J by 5 bases, and 15 bases separated the two germline ends. The CDR3 region is CASSQVGRETHEQYF. The CDR3 nucleotides read TGCGCCAGCAGCCAAGTGGGCAGGGAAACCCACGAGCAGTACTTC.

The chain links TRBV19 to TRBJ2-5; TRBD1 matches at 10 bases. CDR3 length equals 15 residues. CDR1 is LNHDA, CDR2 SQIVND, per germline (reference sequence). J lost 5 bases, V lost 7 bases, and 10 bases had no gene match. The CDR3, as DNA: TGTGCCAGTAAGACTGGGACAGGGGTTTCGGAGACCCAGTACTTC. It specifies CASKTGTGVSETQYF.

CDR3 region: CASSSVLAGDMQYF. In nucleotides, the CDR3 is TGTGCCAGCAGTTCAGTGCTAGCGGGAGATATGCAGTACTTC. The chain combines TRBV28 with TRBJ2-7; 10 bases map to TRBD2. The CDR3 extends over 14 amino acids. Trimming removed 4 bases from V and 9 bases from J; junction bases left unmatched: 9. Germline CDR1 MDHEN, CDR2 SYDVKM.

The rearrangement joins TRBV30 to TRBJ2-5; D tentatively reads TRBD1 or TRBD2 (5 bases each). CDR1 is GTSNPN and CDR2 is SVGIG in the germline V gene (reference sequence). This CDR3 is 15 amino acids long. Trimming stripped 2 bases from V and 1 base from J, with 14 bases between. Here the CDR3 reads CAWSSLWGPQETQYF. CDR3 DNA sequence: TGTGCCTGGAGTTCCCTTTGGGGACCCCAAGAGACCCAGTACTTC.

The V and J genes are TRBV2 and TRBJ2-5; 9 bases align to TRBD2. From germline, CDR1 is SNHLY and CDR2 FYNNEI. The V gene end was trimmed by 7 bases and the J gene end by 0 bases; junction bases not matched to a gene: 6. The length of the CDR3 is 15 residues. The DNA for the CDR3 is TGTGCCAGCACGCGACTAGCGGTGTACCAAGAGACCCAGTACTTC. Protein sequence: CASTRLAVYQETQYF.

The chain has TRBV2 and TRBJ1-4; 7 positions match TRBD1. Germline V gives CDR1 SNHLY, CDR2 FYNNEI. With 6 bases clipped from V and 4 bases from J, the junction kept 5 bases outside the gene matches. The CDR3 has 14 amino acids. The CDR3 protein is CASSRGGLNEKLFF. Written as DNA, the CDR3 is TGTGCCAGCAGCAGGGGGGGCCTTAATGAAAAACTGTTTTTT.

This clone was picked up one time. V and J are TRBV24-1 and TRBJ1-1; no firm D call. Germline V gives CDR1 KGHDR, CDR2 SFDVKD. The CDR3 length is 13 residues. Trimming left V 5 bases short and J 7 bases short, with 13 bases between. CDR3 sequence (DNA): TGTGCCACCAGTGCCCGACCCGGGAGTGAAGCTTTCTTT. It translates to CATSARPGSEAFF.

The CDR3 sequence is CASRTPRDRNTEAFF. DNA for the CDR3: TGTGCCAGCAGGACTCCAAGGGACCGGAACACTGAAGCTTTCTTT. The chain recombines TRBV28 with TRBJ1-1; a weak D match, TRBD1 (5 bases). V was pared by 6 bases and J by 1 base, with 15 bases between. Germline lookup yields CDR1 MDHEN and CDR2 SYDVKM. The CDR3 has 15 amino acids.

This sequence joins TRBV11-2 and TRBJ2-5; D ambiguous. This CDR3 has 16 amino acids. Germline CDR1 SGHAT, CDR2 FQNNGV. Trimming took off 2 bases at V and 5 bases at J, with 18 bases between the two ends. The CDR3 DNA is TGTGCCAGCAGCTTAACGACCTGGAGCTTCCTGGAGACCCAGTACTTC. Translating it yields CASSLTTWSFLETQYF.